This TCR beta chain was documented in a study of T cell repertoires in cytomegalovirus infection (dated by TCRdb to between 2018 and 2021). Background on the whole study: The peptide stimulations were aimed at well-studied HLA-B-restricted epitopes as well as recently identified HLA-C-restricted CMV epitopes, whose presentation resists viral immunomodulation. The HLA type of each donor mattered for the analysis, because public TCR beta signatures pointed to carriage of CMV infection along with the matching HLA type.

Sequencing took place on an Illumina HiSeq 1500. TCRdb passed the public sequencing reads through fastp at Q25 and MiXCR, retaining productive beta sequences. CDR3 protein sequences are deduplicated, and each keeps its most common genes and DNA. The sample profile shows around 69,000 distinct CDR3 sequences; roughly 20% of them were found once. The ten largest clones add up to approximately 68% of the sample. As concerns this clonotype: What this receptor recognizes is not known. No base quality values were provided; no much bigger clone lies one nucleotide off.

What the study reported, not specific to this receptor: Carriers of CMV infection plus the relevant HLA type were discriminated by the cumulative frequency of public TCR beta family members in the study cohort and in an independent approximately 350-donor cohort. The ex vivo response was dominated by HLA-C-restricted CMV-specific TCR beta clonotypes, which also provided the single most frequent clonotype in two of eight donors.

What the treatment or condition label conveys for this sample: in vitro stimulation with specific CMV peptide epitopes to enrich CMV-specific T cells. V is pared back by 2 bases and J by 0 bases, with 5 bases lying between the germline termini. Sequences LNHDA (CDR1) and SQIVND (CDR2) are obtained from the germline V gene (reference sequence). CDR3 length: 14 amino acids, cysteine to phenylalanine. Only the CDR3 DNA is retained, 42 bases long and in frame from the first base. The receptor chain draws on TRBV19 and TRBJ1-5, with an unclear D gene assignment. The specimen comprised CD8+ T cells from cultured PBMCs, sampled from culture after CMV antigen stimulation. This clonotype originated in a human donor in good health (CMV status not recorded). Some clones in this sample may be carry-over from other donors' samples. The DNA sequence reads TGTGCCAGTAGTATATCCCTTAGCAATCAGCCCCAGCATTTT. It translates as CASSISLSNQPQHF.